These 22 T cell receptor beta chains were sequenced from one sample in a study of T cell repertoires in cytomegalovirus infection. In TCRdb, the reads were re-called with MiXCR into one record per CDR3 protein. The table has 510,000 or so distinct CDR3 sequences, less than 30% seen once. What was sequenced was PBMCs. The receptors here all came from a human donor in good health (CMV status not recorded). Some clones in this sample may be carry-over from other donors' samples.

The V gene is TRBV3-1, the J gene TRBJ2-1; D might be TRBD1 or TRBD2, each matching 6 bases. V was cut by 0 bases and J by 13 bases, with 19 bases left in between. Germline CDR1 and CDR2: LGHDT and YNNKEL (reference sequence). The CDR3 runs to 15 residues. Written as DNA, the CDR3 is TGTGCCAGCAGCCAAGATTGGGGGGAGGACAGCACCCAGTTCTTC. Its protein product is CASSQDWGEDSTQFF.

The chain uses TRBV6-1 and TRBJ1-5; D not certain. V was clipped by 0 bases and J by 7 bases, with 10 bases between them. Germline assignment: CDR1 MNHNS and CDR2 SASEGT. This CDR3 spans 14 amino acids. The CDR3 bases are TGTGCCAGCAGTGAAGCAGGGTTGAGGCAGCCCCAGCATTTT. It yields the protein CASSEAGLRQPQHF.

This rearrangement joins TRBV20-1 to TRBJ2-6; TRBD2 might be the D (5 bases). CDR3 size: 15 residues. V lost 3 bases to trimming and J lost 8 bases, with 17 bases between them. CDR1 and CDR2 (germline): DFQATT, SNEGSKA (reference sequence). The CDR3 sequence is CSASRGSRRSNVLTF. CDR3 in DNA: TGCAGTGCTAGTCGGGGAAGTCGGCGGTCCAACGTCCTGACTTTC.

In its sample, this clonotype was seen many times. This chain connects TRBV7-9 to TRBJ1-1, with no clear D. Germline V lookup: CDR1 SEHNR, CDR2 FQNEAQ (reference sequence). V was pared by 6 bases and J by 0 bases, with 8 bases between. The CDR3 has 13 residues. As DNA, the CDR3 is TGTGCCAGCAGGGCCCCGATGAACACTGAAGCTTTCTTT. It yields the protein CASRAPMNTEAFF.

The chain combines TRBV28 with TRBJ1-2, with D possibly matching TRBD1 (6 bases). V lost 6 bases, J lost 7 bases, and 27 bases lay in between. The CDR3 covers 17 residues. Germline V CDR1 and CDR2: MDHEN, SYDVKM. DNA for the CDR3: TGTGCCAGCAGCCCCAACCCCGGTGCACAGGGTTTGGTTGGCTACACCTTC. Translating gives CASSPNPGAQGLVGYTF.

This clonotype has more than one count but fewer than ten. V is TRBV9 and J is TRBJ2-1; 15 nucleotides agree with TRBD2. Germline V lookup: CDR1 SGDLS, CDR2 YYNGEE. The CDR3 is made up of 16 amino acids. The V gene end was trimmed by 3 bases and the J gene end by 7 bases; junction bases not matched to a gene: 5. The CDR3: CASSAGTSGRLNEQFF. The CDR3, as DNA: TGTGCCAGCAGCGCCGGGACTAGCGGGAGGTTAAATGAGCAGTTCTTC.

Only a few counts were recorded for this clonotype. The chain is built from TRBV12-3 or TRBV12-4 and TRBJ2-1; 16 bases agree with TRBD2. The CDR3 extends over 14 amino acids. Trimming cost V 3 bases and J 15 bases; bases outside gene matches: 5. CDR3 in amino acids: CASSFGTSGRGRFF. CDR3 sequence (DNA): TGTGCCAGCAGTTTCGGGACTAGCGGGAGGGGTCGGTTCTTC.

The gene calls are TRBV18 and TRBJ2-5; D is perhaps TRBD1 or TRBD2 (5 bases each). The germline V and J ends were trimmed by 3 bases and 5 bases, with 22 bases remaining between them. Germline-derived CDR1 and CDR2 are KGHSH and LQKENI. The CDR3 extends over 17 amino acids. The CDR3 loop is CASSPVPTAAEGETQYF. The CDR3, as DNA: TGTGCCAGCTCACCTGTGCCGACGGCGGCCGAGGGGGAGACCCAGTACTTC.

This clonotype was observed a handful of times. This chain links TRBV12-5 with TRBJ2-5, with 9 bases aligning to TRBD1. Per the germline V gene, CDR1 is LGHNT and CDR2 is FRNRAP. The CDR3 loop spans 15 amino acids. Losses at the gene ends were 3 bases for V and 4 bases for J; bases not matched to a gene: 6. The CDR3 spells CASGLPGQGGETQYF. As DNA, the CDR3 is TGTGCTAGTGGTTTACCGGGACAGGGTGGAGAGACCCAGTACTTC.

CDR3 protein: CASTPKGGDTQYF. CDR3 coding DNA: TGTGCCAGCACCCCGAAAGGGGGGGATACGCAGTATTTT. The J gene is TRBJ2-3, the V gene TRBV7-2; the D call may be TRBD1 or TRBD2 (6 bases each). The CDR3 sequence is 13 residues long. CDR1 and CDR2 from the germline V gene are SGHTA and FQGNSA. V was pared by 7 bases and J by 6 bases, with 14 bases between.

The genes are TRBV18 and TRBJ1-1, with D possibly being TRBD1 (5 bases). The CDR3 has 13 amino acids. Trimming pared 2 bases from V and 5 bases from J, leaving 9 bases between. CDR1 is KGHSH, CDR2 LQKENI, per germline. CDR3 protein: CASSPIEGTEAFF. Here the CDR3 DNA reads TGTGCCAGCTCACCAATTGAGGGGACTGAAGCTTTCTTT. Full variable domain (outside the CDR3, taken from reference TRBV18 and TRBJ1-1): NAGVMQNPRHLVRRRGQEARLRCSPMKGHSHVYWYRQLPEEGLKFMVYLQKENIIDESGMPKERFSAEFPKEGPSILRIQQVVRGDSAAYFCASSPIEGTEAFFGQGTRLTVV.

This clonotype was detected only a few times. The V gene is TRBV18, the J gene TRBJ2-3; TRBD1 might be the D (6 bases). This CDR3 has 14 residues. CDR1 is KGHSH, CDR2 LQKENI, per germline. V lost 2 bases to trimming and J lost 6 bases, with 12 bases between them. CDR3 loop: CASSPWTASDTQYF. CDR3 DNA sequence: TGTGCCAGCTCACCATGGACAGCGTCCGATACGCAGTATTTT. The variable domain in full, completed from reference TRBV18 and TRBJ2-3, reads NAGVMQNPRHLVRRRGQEARLRCSPMKGHSHVYWYRQLPEEGLKFMVYLQKENIIDESGMPKERFSAEFPKEGPSILRIQQVVRGDSAAYFCASSPWTASDTQYFGPGTRLTVL.

The gene calls are TRBV2 and TRBJ1-4; 8 nucleotides line up with TRBD1. The V gene end was trimmed by 6 bases and the J gene end by 5 bases; junction bases not matched to a gene: 17. The CDR3 sequence is 18 residues long. Germline V lookup: CDR1 SNHLY, CDR2 FYNNEI. The CDR3 DNA sequence: TGTGCCAGCAGCGACCTACCGGGACAGGAGGGAAGAAATGAAAAACTGTTTTTT. Its protein is CASSDLPGQEGRNEKLFF.

This clonotype was picked up many times. The V call is TRBV11-3, the J call TRBJ2-2; D remains unclear. The CDR3 sequence is 14 residues long. V lost 6 bases and J 0 bases, leaving 8 bases between the germline ends. The germline gives CDR1 SGHNT, CDR2 YENEEA. This CDR3 is CASRNSANTGELFF. CDR3 coding DNA: TGTGCCAGCAGGAACAGCGCGAACACCGGGGAGCTGTTTTTT.

This clonotype was picked up many times. The chain employs TRBV12-3 or TRBV12-4 and TRBJ2-7, with D unclear. V lost 1 base to trimming and J lost 3 bases, with 10 bases between them. This CDR3 has 14 residues. CDR3: CASSLVRSSYEQYF. The CDR3 nucleotides are TGTGCCAGCAGTTTAGTTCGGAGTAGCTACGAGCAGTACTTC.

Turning to this clonotype: One base away lies a much larger clone, so this may be a sequencing read error. J is TRBJ1-5 and V is TRBV12-3 or TRBV12-4; 9 nucleotides line up with TRBD1. This CDR3 comprises 16 residues. After removal of 4 bases from V and 2 bases from J, the junction contained 6 bases not matched to a gene. This CDR3 is CASSSGTGLGNQPQHF. CDR3 nucleotides: TGTGCCAGCAGTTCCGGGACAGGGCTTGGCAATCAGCCCCAGCATTTT.

In this sample, this clonotype turned up once. A single base separates this from a much larger clone, so it may be a read error. This chain links TRBV7-9 with TRBJ2-2; D is unresolved. Germline CDR1 and CDR2: SEHNR and FQNEAQ (reference sequence). This CDR3 is 13 amino acids long. CDR3 bases: TGTGCCTGCAGCTTAGTATTGCCCGGGGAGCTGTTTTTT. Amino acids: CACSLVLPGELFF.

The chain is built from TRBV6-6 and TRBJ1-3; D gene unclear. The CDR3 sequence is 17 residues long. The germline gives CDR1 MNHNY, CDR2 SVGAGI (reference sequence). V dropped 0 bases and J dropped 7 bases, with 19 bases sitting between them. The CDR3 DNA reads TGTGCCAGCAGTTACTCGTCACGAGAGATATCATGGAACACCATATATTTT. This translates into CASSYSSREISWNTIYF.

This clonotype occurred many times. J is TRBJ2-1 and V is TRBV3-1; D is ambiguous. V dropped 3 bases and J dropped 7 bases, with 16 bases sitting between them. Germline V lookup: CDR1 LGHDT, CDR2 YNNKEL (reference sequence). The CDR3 extends over 15 amino acids. CDR3 amino acids: CASSQVHSGGNEQFF. The DNA of the CDR3 is TGTGCCAGCAGCCAGGTCCATTCGGGTGGGAATGAGCAGTTCTTC.

The gene calls are TRBV4-2 and TRBJ1-4; D not certain. Deletions cut 0 bases from V and 0 bases from J, with 8 bases between. CDR1 and CDR2 from the germline V gene are LGHNA and YNFKEQ. The CDR3 covers 16 residues. Here the CDR3 reads CASSQDGSATNEKLFF. CDR3 DNA: TGTGCCAGCAGCCAAGATGGAAGTGCAACTAATGAAAAACTGTTTTTT.

The chain combines TRBV12-3 or TRBV12-4 with TRBJ2-1; D is unclear. The V end was cut by 6 bases, the J end by 4 bases, with 13 bases between. This CDR3 contains 14 residues. The CDR3 nucleotides are TGTGCCAGCAGCTTTAATCCAGCTTACAATGAGCAGTTCTTC. This translates into CASSFNPAYNEQFF.

The chain is built from TRBV15 and TRBJ1-3, with no clear D. The germline CDR1 and CDR2 sequences are LNHNV and YYDKDF (reference sequence). The CDR3 contains 12 residues. The V end was cut by 11 bases, the J end by 7 bases, with 15 bases between. Written as DNA, the CDR3 is TGTGCCTCACGTGGGATCGGCAACACCATATATTTT. This translates into CASRGIGNTIYF.